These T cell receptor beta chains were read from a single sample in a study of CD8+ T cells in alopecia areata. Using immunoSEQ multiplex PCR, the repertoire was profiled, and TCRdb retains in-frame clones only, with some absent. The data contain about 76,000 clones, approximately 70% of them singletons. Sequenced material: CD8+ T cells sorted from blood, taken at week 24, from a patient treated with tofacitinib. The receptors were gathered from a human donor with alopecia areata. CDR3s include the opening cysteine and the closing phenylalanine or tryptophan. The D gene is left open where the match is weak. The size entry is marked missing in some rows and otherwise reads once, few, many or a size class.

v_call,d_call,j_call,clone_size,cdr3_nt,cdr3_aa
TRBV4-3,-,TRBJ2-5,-,TGCGCCAGCAGCCAAGATTCAGACTTGGAAACCCAGTACTTC,CASSQDSDLETQYF
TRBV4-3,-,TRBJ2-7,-,TGCGCCAGCAGCCAAGAATCAGGGGATGGGTTCGAGCAGTACTTC,CASSQESGDGFEQYF
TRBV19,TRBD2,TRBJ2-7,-,TGTGCCAGTAGTGCCGGTAGCGGGTACGAGCAGTACTTC,CASSAGSGYEQYF
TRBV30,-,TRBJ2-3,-,TGTGCCTGGACGGGGTTAGATACGCAGTATTTT,CAWTGLDTQYF
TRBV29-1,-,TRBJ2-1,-,TGCAGCGTACACAGGGAGAATAACCACAATGAGCAGTTCTTC,CSVHRENNHNEQFF
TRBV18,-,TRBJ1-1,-,TGTGCCAGCTCACCAAGGGACTCGAACACTGAAGCTTTCTTT,CASSPRDSNTEAFF
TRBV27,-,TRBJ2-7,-,TGTGCCAGCAGTTTATCACAGGGACGCGAGCAGTACTTC,CASSLSQGREQYF
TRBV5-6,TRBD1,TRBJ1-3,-,TGTGCCAGCAGCGCCGGGACAGGGAGAGACAACACCATATATTTT,CASSAGTGRDNTIYF
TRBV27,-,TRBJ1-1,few,TGTGCCAGCACCCCACGCGGACGGTGGAACGCTGAAGCTTTCTTT,CASTPRGRWNAEAFF
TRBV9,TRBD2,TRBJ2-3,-,TGTGCCAGCAGTCTACAGCGGGGGATCAGCACAGATACGCAGTATTTT,CASSLQRGISTDTQYF
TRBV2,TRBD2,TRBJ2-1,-,TGTGCCACCTCAGCGGGAGTCGGCTACAATGAGCAGTTCTTC,CATSAGVGYNEQFF
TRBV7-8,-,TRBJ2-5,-,TGTGCCAGCAGCTTAGCGGAGTGGGGGGGGCTCCAAGAGACCCAGTACTTC,CASSLAEWGGLQETQYF
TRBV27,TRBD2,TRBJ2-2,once,TGTGCCAGCAGTTTTGCGACTAGCGGGAGTGAAATGAACACCGGGGAGCTGTTTTTT,CASSFATSGSEMNTGELFF
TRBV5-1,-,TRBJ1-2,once,TGCGCCAGCAGCTTGGCGGCGCCCTCGGACTATGGCTACACCTTC,CASSLAAPSDYGYTF
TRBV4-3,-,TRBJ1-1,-,TGCGCCAGCAGCCAAGATGGCGGTACTGAAGCTTTCTTT,CASSQDGGTEAFF
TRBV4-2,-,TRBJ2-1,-,TGTGCCAGCAGCCAAGATGGGGGGGGGCCCTACAATGAGCAGTTCTTC,CASSQDGGGPYNEQFF
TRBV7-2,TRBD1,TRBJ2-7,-,TGTGCCAGCAGCTTCAGGGGGAGCTCCTACGAGCAGTACTTC,CASSFRGSSYEQYF
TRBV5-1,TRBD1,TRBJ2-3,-,TGCGCCAGCAGCAACGGACAGGCTAGCACAGATACGCAGTATTTT,CASSNGQASTDTQYF
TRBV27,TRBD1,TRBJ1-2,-,TGTGCCAGCAGGGGGACAGGGACCTTCTATGGCTACACCTTC,CASRGTGTFYGYTF
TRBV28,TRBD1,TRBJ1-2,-,TGTGCCAGCAGTTTCGTCCAGGGGGCGAGTGGATACACCTTC,CASSFVQGASGYTF
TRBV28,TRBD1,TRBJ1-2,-,TGTGCCAGCAGTTACAGGGGAGGGTCTAATTATGGCTACACCTTC,CASSYRGGSNYGYTF
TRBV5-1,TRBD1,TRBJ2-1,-,TGCGCCAGCAGCTTGGCTGGGACAGGGGGCAATGAGCAGTTCTTC,CASSLAGTGGNEQFF
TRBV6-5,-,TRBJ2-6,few,TGTGCCAGCAGGAGCAGCTCTGGGGCCAACGTCCTGACTTTC,CASRSSSGANVLTF
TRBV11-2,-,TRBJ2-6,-,TGTGCCAGCAGCTCCAGGGATGGGGCCAACGTCCTGACTTTC,CASSSRDGANVLTF
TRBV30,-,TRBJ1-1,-,TGTGCCTGGAGCAACGCCGGGACATTGAACACTGAAGCTTTCTTT,CAWSNAGTLNTEAFF
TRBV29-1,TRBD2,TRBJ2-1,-,TGCAGCGTTGACAGGACTAGCGGCGACAATGAGCAGTTCTTC,CSVDRTSGDNEQFF
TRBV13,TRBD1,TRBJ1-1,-,TGTGCCAGCAGCTTGAGGGGGCTGGGCACTGAAGCTTTCTTT,CASSLRGLGTEAFF
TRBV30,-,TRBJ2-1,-,TGTGCCTGGAGTGTTACTTCTACCGTAGCGGTGCCGCCCCACAATGAGCAGTTCTTC,CAWSVTSTVAVPPHNEQFF
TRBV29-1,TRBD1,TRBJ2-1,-,TGCAGCGCCGGACAGGGCCCAGATGAGCAGTTCTTC,CSAGQGPDEQFF
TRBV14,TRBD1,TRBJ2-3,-,TGTGCCAGCAGCCGCGTCAGGGGGTCGGCAGATACGCAGTATTTT,CASSRVRGSADTQYF
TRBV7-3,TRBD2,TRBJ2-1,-,TGTGCCAGCAGACTTGGCCCGGGACTAGCGGATAACAATGAGCAGTTCTTC,CASRLGPGLADNNEQFF
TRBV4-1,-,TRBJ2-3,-,TGCGCCAGCAGCCAAGATAAGAACAGGAGAAGCACAGATACGCAGTATTTT,CASSQDKNRRSTDTQYF
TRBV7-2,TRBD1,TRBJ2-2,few,TGTGCCAGCAGCTTAGTTCGACAGGGGGCCGGGGAGCTGTTTTTT,CASSLVRQGAGELFF
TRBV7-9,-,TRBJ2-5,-,TGTGCCAGCAGTTATGTCGACGTCGGGTGGAAGACCCAGTACTTC,CASSYVDVGWKTQYF
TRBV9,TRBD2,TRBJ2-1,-,TGTGCCAGCAGCGTAGCTCAACTAGCGGACAATGAGCAGTTCTTC,CASSVAQLADNEQFF
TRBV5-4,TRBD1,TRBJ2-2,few,TGTGCCAGCAGCTGGACAGGGTTTTACACCGGGGAGCTGTTTTTT,CASSWTGFYTGELFF
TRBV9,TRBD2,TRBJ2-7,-,TGTGCCAGCAGCCGGGAGGGATCAGGGGAGCAGTACTTC,CASSREGSGEQYF
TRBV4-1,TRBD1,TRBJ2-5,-,TGCGCCAGCAGAATTGGGACAGGACAAGAGACCCAGTACTTC,CASRIGTGQETQYF
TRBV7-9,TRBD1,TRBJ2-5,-,TGCGCCAGCAGCCTTGGGACAGGGGAAGAGACCCAGTACTTC,CASSLGTGEETQYF
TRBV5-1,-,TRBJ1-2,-,TGCGCCAGCAGCCCTGGGACGGATCCTTATGGCTACACCTTC,CASSPGTDPYGYTF
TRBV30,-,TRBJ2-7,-,TGTGCCGGAAGGGACATCTACGAGCAGTACTTC,CAGRDIYEQYF
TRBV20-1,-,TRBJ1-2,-,TGCAGTGCTAGAGATGGTGGTGGCTACACCTTC,CSARDGGGYTF
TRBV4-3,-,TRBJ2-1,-,TGCGCCAGCAGCCACTCCGGGCACAATGAGCAGTTCTTC,CASSHSGHNEQFF
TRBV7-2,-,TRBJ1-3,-,TGTGCCAGCAGCTTTTTTGGGGACGCCTCTGGAAACACCATATATTTT,CASSFFGDASGNTIYF
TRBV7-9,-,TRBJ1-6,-,TGTGCCAGCAGCTTAGAGGGGAATAATTCACCCCTCCACTTT,CASSLEGNNSPLHF
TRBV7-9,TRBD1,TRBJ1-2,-,TGTGCCAGCAGCCCCGGACAGGGGCAAGGCTACACCTTC,CASSPGQGQGYTF
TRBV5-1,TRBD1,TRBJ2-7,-,TGCGCCAGCAGCGTACAGGGGAGCGAGCAGTACTTC,CASSVQGSEQYF
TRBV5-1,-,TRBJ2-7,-,TGCGCCAGCAGCTTGGTGTACAGGGTCAACGAGCAGTACTTC,CASSLVYRVNEQYF
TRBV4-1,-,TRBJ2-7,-,TGCGCCAGCAGCCAAGCTTCCCCAAGGCTAGCCTACGAGCAGTACTTC,CASSQASPRLAYEQYF
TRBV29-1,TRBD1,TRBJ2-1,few,TGCAGCGTTGAGTTTCCGGGACAGCTCTACAATGAGCAGTTCTTC,CSVEFPGQLYNEQFF
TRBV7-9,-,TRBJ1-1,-,TGTGCCAGCAGAGAGGGGGGGACTGAAGCTTTCTTT,CASREGGTEAFF
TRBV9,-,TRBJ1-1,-,TGTGCCAGCAGCGTACATTATCGTAGTCGCATGAACACTGAAGCTTTCTTT,CASSVHYRSRMNTEAFF
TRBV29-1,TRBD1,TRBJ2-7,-,TGCAGCGTTGAGGACCAACAGGGGCGGACAATCGACGAGCAGTACTTC,CSVEDQQGRTIDEQYF
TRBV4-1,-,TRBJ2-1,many,TGTGCCAGCAGCCAAGTGAGAGTAGAGCCCAATGAGCAGTTCTTC,CASSQVRVEPNEQFF
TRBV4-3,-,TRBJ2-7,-,TGCGCCAGCAGCCAGCAGGGGGGAAACTCCTACGAGCAGTACTTC,CASSQQGGNSYEQYF